The 11 T cell receptor beta chains below were found in one sample sequenced in a study of T cell repertoires in cytomegalovirus infection. TCRdb fed the reads into MiXCR, producing one record per CDR3 protein. The sample contains 200,000 to 250,000 distinct CDR3 sequences, over 20% of which appear only once. Sample: CD8+ T cells from PBMCs. These TCRs come from a human donor in good health (CMV status not recorded). Some clones in this sample may be carry-over from other donors' samples.

This clonotype was seen a few times. The V gene is TRBV28, the J gene TRBJ2-1; 12 bases are shared with TRBD1. From germline, CDR1 is MDHEN and CDR2 SYDVKM. The CDR3 contains 14 residues. With 10 bases clipped from V and 10 bases from J, the junction kept 11 bases outside the gene matches. CDR3 sequence (DNA): TGTGCCACCCACGATTGGGACAGGGGGCGGGAGCAGTTCTTC. This sequence encodes CATHDWDRGREQFF. Variable domain in full (rest from reference TRBV28 and TRBJ2-1): DVKVTQSSRYLVKRTGEKVFLECVQDMDHENMFWYRQDPGLGLRLIYFSYDVKMKEKGDIPEGYSVSREKKERFSLILESASTNQTSMYLCATHDWDRGREQFFGPGTRLTVL.

The chain links TRBV11-2 to TRBJ2-2, with D perhaps TRBD2 (7 bases). V was trimmed by 5 bases and J by 6 bases, leaving 10 bases between them. Per germline, CDR1 SGHAT and CDR2 FQNNGV. This CDR3 comprises 13 residues. As DNA, the CDR3 is TGTGCCAGCAGCGGGGGGGCCGCCGGGGAGCTGTTTTTT. Protein product: CASSGGAAGELFF.

This clonotype was counted only a few times. V gene TRBV2 combines with J gene TRBJ2-7; D possibly corresponds to TRBD2 (6 bases). V was trimmed by 2 bases and J by 6 bases, leaving 8 bases between them. This CDR3 is built from 12 residues. Per the germline V gene, CDR1 is SNHLY and CDR2 is FYNNEI. CDR3 sequence reads: CASSERGFEQYF. CDR3 in DNA: TGTGCCAGCAGTGAACGGGGGTTCGAGCAGTACTTC. Filled out from reference TRBV2 and TRBJ2-7, the complete variable domain reads EPEVTQTPSHQVTQMGQEVILRCVPISNHLYFYWYRQILGQKVEFLVSFYNNEISEKSEIFDDQFSVERPDGSNFTLKIRSTKLEDSAMYFCASSERGFEQYFGPGTRLTVT.

This clonotype occurred many times. The CDR3 loop is CASSEWGETQYF. CDR3 DNA sequence: TGTGCCAGCAGTGAATGGGGGGAGACCCAGTACTTC. The J gene is TRBJ2-5, the V gene TRBV2; D may match TRBD1 or TRBD2 (5 bases each). The V gene's germline CDR1 is SNHLY and CDR2 FYNNEI. This CDR3 is 12 amino acids long. V was shortened by 2 bases and J by 5 bases, with 6 bases between the two germline ends.

This clonotype turned up a few times. This sequence joins TRBV28 and TRBJ2-7; D unclear. The germline gives CDR1 MDHEN, CDR2 SYDVKM. This CDR3 has 11 residues. The V end lost 5 bases, the J end lost 4 bases, and 6 bases lay between the germline ends. CDR3 region: CASSDEYEQYF. The CDR3 region has the DNA TGTGCCAGCAGTGACGAATACGAGCAGTACTTC.

This clonotype appeared many times. The CDR3 reads CASSQGGDEQFF. Written as DNA, the CDR3 is TGTGCCAGCAGCCAGGGGGGGGATGAGCAGTTCTTC. J is TRBJ2-1 and V is TRBV5-6; either TRBD1 or TRBD2 may fit D (7 bases each). This CDR3 comprises 12 residues. V gave up 4 bases and J gave up 8 bases, with 10 bases separating them. Germline CDR1 is SGHDT and CDR2 is YYEEEE.

In its sample, this clonotype was seen a few times. The V call is TRBV23-1, the J call TRBJ2-5; 7 nucleotides line up with TRBD1. TRBV23-1 is an open reading frame, and its role is uncertain. The CDR3 totals 17 residues. J gave up 2 bases and V 0 bases, and 9 bases lay outside the gene matches. Written as DNA, the CDR3 is TGCGCCAGCAGTCAATCAGCCGAGGGACAGACTCAAGAGACCCAGTACTTC. Its translation is CASSQSAEGQTQETQYF.

This clonotype was recorded at least ten times. This chain joins TRBV7-6 and TRBJ2-2, with TRBD1 identical over 8 bases. V shed 3 bases, J shed 6 bases, and the junction held 6 bases outside the gene matches. Germline V lookup: CDR1 SGHVS, CDR2 FNYEAQ. The CDR3 is made up of 15 amino acids. The CDR3 here is CASSFPGGKAGELFF. CDR3 nucleotides: TGTGCCAGCAGCTTCCCAGGGGGCAAGGCCGGGGAGCTGTTTTTT.

The V gene is TRBV24-1, the J gene TRBJ2-1, with D possibly being TRBD1 or TRBD2 (5 bases each). The CDR3 consists of 17 residues. V was shortened by 4 bases and J by 3 bases, with 18 bases between the two germline ends. The V gene's germline CDR1 is KGHDR and CDR2 SFDVKD. The CDR3 DNA reads as TGTGCCACCAGTGAGGCCTCCGGGACCCAATTCTACAATGAGCAGTTCTTC. Translation: CATSEASGTQFYNEQFF.

The chain combines TRBV7-9 with TRBJ2-7, with 9 nucleotides matching TRBD1. CDR1 SEHNR and CDR2 FQNEAQ come from the germline V gene (reference sequence). The junction had 9 bases not matched to a gene; V was cut back by 6 bases and J by 3 bases. This CDR3 is 15 amino acids long. Here the CDR3 reads CASSPSGTGHYEQYF. In DNA, the CDR3 is TGTGCCAGCAGTCCCTCCGGGACAGGGCACTACGAGCAGTACTTC.

Only a few counts were recorded for this clonotype. V and J are TRBV20-1 and TRBJ2-1, with 7 bases identical to TRBD2. V was clipped by 5 bases and J by 1 base; unmatched bases: 5. Looked up from germline, CDR1 is DFQATT and CDR2 is SNEGSKA (reference sequence). The CDR3 is 14 residues long. The CDR3: CSARTSGSYNEQFF. The CDR3 DNA is TGCAGTGCTCGGACTAGTGGGTCCTACAATGAGCAGTTCTTC.